This T cell receptor (beta chain) was recovered during a study of T cells in localized non-small cell lung cancer. Of note for this clone: Its target is not known.

The germline V gene encodes CDR1 LNHDA and CDR2 SQIVND (reference sequence). The CDR3 sequence is 13 residues long. V gave up 7 bases and J gave up 4 bases, with 14 bases separating them. Using immunoSEQ multiplex PCR, the repertoire was profiled, and TCRdb retains in-frame clones only, with some absent. The data show 25,000 to 30,000 clones, with approximately 90% seen just once and approximately 2.9% held by the top ten. Study-level points and caveats: In the blood, greater T cell density corresponded to longer overall survival. Highest T cell clonality was seen in uninvolved adjacent lung, surpassing that measured in tumor.

The sequence was collected from a woman aged 18-50 years with stage I lung adenocarcinoma. The sequencing here drew on peripheral blood, taken before any cancer treatment. The chain carries TRBV19 and TRBJ2-7, with D possibly called TRBD1 or TRBD2 (5 bases each). The CDR3 DNA reads as TGTGCCAGTACAATGGGACGGGGATACGAGCAGTACTTC. Residues: CASTMGRGYEQYF.